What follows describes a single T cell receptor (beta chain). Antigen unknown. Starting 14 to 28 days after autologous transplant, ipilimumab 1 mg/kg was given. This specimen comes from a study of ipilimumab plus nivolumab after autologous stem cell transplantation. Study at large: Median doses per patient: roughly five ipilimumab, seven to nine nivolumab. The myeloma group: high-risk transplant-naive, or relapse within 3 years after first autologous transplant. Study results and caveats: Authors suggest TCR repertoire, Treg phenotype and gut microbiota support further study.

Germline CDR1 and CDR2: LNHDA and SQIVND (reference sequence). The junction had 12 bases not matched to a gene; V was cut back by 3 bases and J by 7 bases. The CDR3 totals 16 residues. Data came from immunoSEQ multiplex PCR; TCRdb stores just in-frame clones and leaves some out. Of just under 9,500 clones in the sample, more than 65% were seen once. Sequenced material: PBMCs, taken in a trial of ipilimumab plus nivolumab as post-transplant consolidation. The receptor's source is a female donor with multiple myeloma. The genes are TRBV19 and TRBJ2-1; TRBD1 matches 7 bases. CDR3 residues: CASSIGDSLWRNEQFF. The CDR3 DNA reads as TGTGCCAGTAGTATCGGGGACAGTTTATGGAGGAATGAGCAGTTCTTC. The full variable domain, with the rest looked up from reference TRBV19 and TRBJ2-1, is DGGITQSPKYLFRKEGQNVTLSCEQNLNHDAMYWYRQDPGQGLRLIYYSQIVNDFQKGDIAEGYSVSREKKESFPLTVTSAQKNPTAFYLCASSIGDSLWRNEQFFGPGTRLTVL.